A single sample gave rise to the 3 T cell receptor beta chains below, sequenced in a study of blood T cells in healthy people across ages. Through a sample-barcoded 5' primer and a J-beta primer mix, a second PCR was run for about 7 to 12 cycles. TCRdb re-analysed the 5' RACE reads in MiXCR, keeping a single row per CDR3 protein. Altogether about 670,000 distinct CDR3 sequences are present, 35% to 50% being singletons, with the ten largest covering about 30%. The source material was blood. The receptors originated from an elderly man in good health.

The chain couples TRBV20-1 to TRBJ2-2; 9 positions match TRBD2. CDR3 size: 14 residues. V shed 3 bases, J shed 3 bases, and the junction held 2 bases outside the gene matches. The V gene's germline CDR1 is DFQATT and CDR2 SNEGSKA (reference sequence). The CDR3: CSARRGGYTGELFF. In nucleotides, the CDR3 is TGCAGTGCTAGGCGGGGGGGCTACACCGGGGAGCTGTTTTTT.

A few counts support this clonotype. The V and J genes are TRBV29-1 and TRBJ2-3; 7 bases are shared with TRBD1. The CDR3 length is 14 residues. Germline V gene lookup returns CDR1 SQVTM and CDR2 ANQGSEA. After removal of 7 bases from V and 3 bases from J, the junction contained 10 bases not matched to a gene. The CDR3 DNA sequence: TGCAGCGCTACCTCGGGACAGATTACAGATACGCAGTATTTT. Amino acids: CSATSGQITDTQYF.

This clonotype was picked up a small number of times. This chain joins TRBV7-3 and TRBJ2-3; 10 nucleotides match TRBD2. V was pared by 2 bases and J by 4 bases, with 6 bases of the junction left unmatched. From germline, CDR1 is SGHTA and CDR2 FQGTGA. The CDR3 runs 16 residues. The DNA of the CDR3 is TGTGCCAGCAGCTTACGAGCGGGAGGGACCTCAGATACGCAGTATTTT. This codes for CASSLRAGGTSDTQYF. Using reference TRBV7-3 and TRBJ2-3 for the parts outside the CDR3, the full variable domain is GAGVSQTPSNKVTEKGKYVELRCDPISGHTALYWYRQSLGQGPEFLIYFQGTGAADDSGLPNDRFFAVRPEGSVSTLKIQRTERGDSAVYLCASSLRAGGTSDTQYFGPGTRLTVL.